These 23 T cell receptor beta chains originate from one sample sequenced in a study of blood T cell repertoires in COVID-19. Assay used: immunoSEQ multiplex PCR; TCRdb lists only in-frame clones, some missing. The data show 60,000 to 95,000 clones, around nine tenths seen once. The material sequenced was peripheral blood. The source of these receptors is a woman of 80 years or more with active or convalescent COVID-19.

This chain joins TRBV12-3 or TRBV12-4 and TRBJ1-2, with D possibly being TRBD1 (6 bases). This CDR3 has 13 amino acids. V was shortened by 1 base and J by 7 bases, with 10 bases between the two germline ends. CDR3 in DNA: TGTGCCAGCAGTTTAGTGGGGGCAGGTGGCTACACCTTC. Protein sequence: CASSLVGAGGYTF.

The chain recombines TRBV5-1 with TRBJ1-1, with 9 bases identical to TRBD1. Looked up from germline, CDR1 is SGHRS and CDR2 is YFSETQ. Trimming at V came to 0 bases and at J to 2 bases, leaving 5 bases not matched to a gene. CDR3 size: 16 residues. CDR3 nucleotide sequence: TGCGCCAGCAGCTTGGGACAGGGGGAAGGAAACACTGAAGCTTTCTTT. Protein sequence: CASSLGQGEGNTEAFF.

The chain carries TRBV3-1 (or the pseudogene TRBV3-2) and TRBJ2-3; no firm D call. Germline assignment: CDR1 LGHDT and CDR2 YNNKEL (reference sequence). V gave up 4 bases and J gave up 0 bases, with 8 bases separating them. CDR3 length: 14 amino acids. The CDR3 coding sequence is TGTGCCAGCAGCCTGAGCGCTAGCACAGATACGCAGTATTTT. Protein product: CASSLSASTDTQYF.

The chain has TRBV12-3 or TRBV12-4 and TRBJ2-1; 12 nucleotides match TRBD2. After removal of 6 bases from V and 10 bases from J, the junction contained 1 base not matched to a gene. The CDR3 loop spans 12 amino acids. CDR3 DNA sequence: TGTGCCAGCAGCACTAGCGGGGGGGAGCAGTTCTTC. Translation gives CASSTSGGEQFF.

V usage is TRBV10-1 and J usage is TRBJ1-3, with D possibly being TRBD1 (5 bases). Trimming removed 7 bases from V and 5 bases from J, with 15 bases in between. This CDR3 is 14 amino acids long. Per germline, CDR1 WNHNN and CDR2 SYGVQD (reference sequence). The CDR3 DNA follows: TGCGCCAGCATCCCAGAAGGGGCTAGAAACACCATATATTTT. This translates into CASIPEGARNTIYF.

The chain is built from TRBV5-6 and TRBJ1-5; the match to TRBD1 covers 8 bases. Germline trimming cut 1 base from V and 6 bases from J; bases unmatched to any gene: 3. Looked up from germline, CDR1 is SGHDT and CDR2 is YYEEEE. The CDR3 totals 14 residues. This CDR3 is CASSLMTGAQPQHF. The CDR3 nucleotides are TGTGCCAGCAGCTTGATGACAGGGGCTCAGCCCCAGCATTTT. The full variable domain, its missing parts supplied by reference TRBV5-6 and TRBJ1-5, is DAGVTQSPTHLIKTRGQQVTLRCSPKSGHDTVSWYQQALGQGPQFIFQYYEEEERQRGNFPDRFSGHQFPNYSSELNVNALLLGDSALYLCASSLMTGAQPQHFGDGTRLSIL.

V gene TRBV28 combines with J gene TRBJ1-5, with D maybe TRBD1 (5 bases). The ends were cut back, 8 bases at V and 0 bases at J, with 14 bases in the middle. Germline CDR1 MDHEN, CDR2 SYDVKM. The CDR3 is made up of 15 amino acids. CDR3 protein: CASGGTANSNQPQHF. The CDR3 DNA follows: TGTGCCAGCGGAGGGACCGCAAATAGCAATCAGCCCCAGCATTTT.

The rearrangement uses TRBV24-1 and TRBJ1-2, with 7 bases lining up with TRBD1. V trimming: 5 bases; J trimming: 8 bases; junction bases outside the gene matches: 13. CDR1 is KGHDR, CDR2 SFDVKD, per germline. This CDR3 has 15 amino acids. CDR3 sequence (DNA): TGTGCCACCAGTGGGGACAGCCCTTCCCTACGCGGCTACACCTTC. Its protein is CATSGDSPSLRGYTF.

The chain has TRBV9 and TRBJ1-3, with 8 bases aligning to TRBD1. CDR3 size: 16 residues. Losses at the gene ends were 1 base for V and 8 bases for J; bases not matched to a gene: 11. The V gene's germline CDR1 is SGDLS and CDR2 YYNGEE. CDR3 residues: CASSVIGTGGPDTIYF. CDR3 in DNA: TGTGCCAGCAGCGTAATCGGAACAGGGGGGCCGGACACCATATATTTT.

The chain combines TRBV5-5 with TRBJ1-4; 7 bases are a match to TRBD1. After removal of 4 bases from V and 3 bases from J, the junction contained 9 bases not matched to a gene. Germline V gene sequence: CDR1 SGHKS, CDR2 YYEKEE (reference sequence). This CDR3 spans 16 amino acids. The chain's CDR3 is CASSSNRGWANEKLFF. Written as DNA, the CDR3 is TGTGCCAGCAGCAGCAACAGGGGATGGGCTAATGAAAAACTGTTTTTT. Using reference TRBV5-5 and TRBJ1-4 for the parts outside the CDR3, the full variable domain is DAGVTQSPTHLIKTRGQQVTLRCSPISGHKSVSWYQQVLGQGPQFIFQYYEKEERGRGNFPDRFSARQFPNYSSELNVNALLLGDSALYLCASSSNRGWANEKLFFGSGTQLSVL.

This clone was recorded once. The chain links TRBV28 to TRBJ1-1, with D possibly matching TRBD1 (5 bases). CDR3 length: 13 residues. V lost 5 bases and J 5 bases, leaving 12 bases between the germline ends. In germline, CDR1 is MDHEN, CDR2 SYDVKM. The CDR3 is CASSTPGMTEAFF. CDR3 in DNA: TGTGCCAGCAGTACCCCAGGGATGACTGAAGCTTTCTTT.

Details on this clone: The same CDR3 can be traced to other DNA sequences in this sample. This rearrangement joins TRBV12-3 or TRBV12-4 to TRBJ1-1; D may be TRBD1 (5 bases). This CDR3 region has 13 residues. V gave up 4 bases and J gave up 3 bases, with 9 bases separating them. CDR3 sequence: CASSSDSYTEAFF. The CDR3 coding sequence is TGTGCCAGCAGTTCAGACAGTTACACTGAAGCTTTCTTT.

The V call is TRBV12-3 or TRBV12-4, the J call TRBJ1-4; the D is unclear. The V and J ends lost 6 bases and 6 bases respectively, with 11 bases between them. The CDR3 loop spans 13 amino acids. CDR3 sequence (DNA): TGTGCCAGCAGCCAAACGGCGGATGAAAAACTGTTTTTT. It codes for CASSQTADEKLFF.

V usage is TRBV28 and J usage is TRBJ1-2; D not resolved. Between the trimmed V and J ends, which lost 4 bases and 8 bases, there was a span of 11 bases. The CDR3 sequence is 12 residues long. CDR1 and CDR2 from the germline V gene are MDHEN and SYDVKM. The CDR3 DNA follows: TGTGCCAGCAGTTCTCCAGAGGAAGGCTACACCTTC. Amino acid sequence: CASSSPEEGYTF.

The chain is built from TRBV5-4 and TRBJ2-5; 8 bases map to TRBD1. In germline, CDR1 is SGHNT, CDR2 YYREEE (reference sequence). J was trimmed by 4 bases and V by 4 bases; bases with no gene match: 3. This CDR3 contains 13 residues. The CDR3 DNA sequence: TGTGCCAGCAGCCGGGACAGGACAGAGACCCAGTACTTC. This gives the protein CASSRDRTETQYF.

The rearrangement joins TRBV19 to TRBJ2-7, with 8 bases lining up with TRBD1. J gave up 5 bases and V 6 bases, and 9 bases lay outside the gene matches. CDR3 length equals 14 residues. The germline gives CDR1 LNHDA, CDR2 SQIVND (reference sequence). In nucleotides, the CDR3 is TGTGCCAGTAGCTTACAGGGGGTGGCCAACGAGCAGTACTTC. This codes for CASSLQGVANEQYF. Filled out from reference TRBV19 and TRBJ2-7, the complete variable domain reads DGGITQSPKYLFRKEGQNVTLSCEQNLNHDAMYWYRQDPGQGLRLIYYSQIVNDFQKGDIAEGYSVSREKKESFPLTVTSAQKNPTAFYLCASSLQGVANEQYFGPGTRLTVT.

The chain combines TRBV11-2 with TRBJ1-1; 8 nucleotides align to TRBD1. CDR1 SGHAT and CDR2 FQNNGV come from the germline V gene. The V and J ends lost 5 bases and 3 bases, in that order; junction bases with no gene match: 2. This CDR3 contains 13 residues. The CDR3 DNA reads as TGTGCCAGCAGCCCGGACAGGGACACTGAAGCTTTCTTT. This sequence encodes CASSPDRDTEAFF.

This sequence joins TRBV4-2 and TRBJ1-1; 7 bases map to TRBD1. Germline-derived CDR1 and CDR2 are LGHNA and YNFKEQ. This CDR3 comprises 14 residues. V trimming: 5 bases; J trimming: 5 bases; junction bases outside the gene matches: 8. CDR3 residues: CASSGQTGRTEAFF. The CDR3 region has the DNA TGTGCCAGCAGCGGACAGACAGGGCGGACTGAAGCTTTCTTT.

The chain links TRBV11-1 to TRBJ2-5; D perhaps matches TRBD1 (6 bases). Germline V gene sequence: CDR1 SGHAT, CDR2 FQDESV (reference sequence). This CDR3 comprises 10 residues. This CDR3 is CRDNQETQYF. In DNA form, the CDR3 reads TGTCGGGACAACCAAGAGACCCAGTACTTC.

This chain links TRBV21-1 with TRBJ1-4. TRBV21-1 is a documented pseudogene. This CDR3 has 10 residues. The chain's CDR3 is CASIGEKLFF. DNA for the CDR3: TGTGCCAGCATCGGGGAAAAACTGTTTTTT.

A word on this clone: Its ends do not fully match the called genes, so a read error is possible. The CDR3 sequence: CASSVSGTGYNEQFF. CDR3 DNA sequence: TGTGCCAGCAGTGTATCCGGGACAGGATACAATGAGCAGTTCTTC. The genes are TRBV27 and TRBJ2-1; 8 bases match TRBD1. The CDR3 loop spans 15 amino acids. The V gene's germline CDR1 is MNHEY and CDR2 SMNVEV (reference sequence).

The gene calls are TRBV5-1 and TRBJ1-2; 10 nucleotides agree with TRBD1. CDR1 SGHRS and CDR2 YFSETQ come from the germline V gene. J lost 4 bases, V lost 4 bases, and 4 bases had no gene match. The CDR3 extends over 14 amino acids. The CDR3 loop is CASSRTGGSYGYTF. For the CDR3, the DNA is TGCGCCAGCAGCCGGACAGGGGGTTCCTATGGCTACACCTTC.

Here the CDR3 DNA reads TGTGCCAGCAGCCAAGTCGCGGGGGGGCCAGAGACCCAGTACTTC. Its translation: CASSQVAGGPETQYF. V and J are TRBV4-2 and TRBJ2-5; 9 bases fit TRBD2. After removal of 1 base from V and 4 bases from J, the junction contained 4 bases not matched to a gene. The germline gives CDR1 LGHNA, CDR2 YNFKEQ. This CDR3 contains 15 residues.